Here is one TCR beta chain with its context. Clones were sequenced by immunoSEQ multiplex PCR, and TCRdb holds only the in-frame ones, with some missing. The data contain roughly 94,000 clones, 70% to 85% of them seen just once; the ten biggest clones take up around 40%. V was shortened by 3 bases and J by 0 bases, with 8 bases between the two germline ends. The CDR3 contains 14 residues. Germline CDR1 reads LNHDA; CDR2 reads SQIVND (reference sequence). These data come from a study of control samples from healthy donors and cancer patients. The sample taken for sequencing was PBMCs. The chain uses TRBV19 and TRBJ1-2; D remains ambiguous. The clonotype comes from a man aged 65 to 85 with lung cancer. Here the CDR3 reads CASSISASNYGYTF. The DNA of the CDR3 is TGTGCCAGTAGTATCTCGGCCTCTAACTATGGCTACACCTTC. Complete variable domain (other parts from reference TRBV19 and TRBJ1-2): DGGITQSPKYLFRKEGQNVTLSCEQNLNHDAMYWYRQDPGQGLRLIYYSQIVNDFQKGDIAEGYSVSREKKESFPLTVTSAQKNPTAFYLCASSISASNYGYTFGSGTRLTVV.